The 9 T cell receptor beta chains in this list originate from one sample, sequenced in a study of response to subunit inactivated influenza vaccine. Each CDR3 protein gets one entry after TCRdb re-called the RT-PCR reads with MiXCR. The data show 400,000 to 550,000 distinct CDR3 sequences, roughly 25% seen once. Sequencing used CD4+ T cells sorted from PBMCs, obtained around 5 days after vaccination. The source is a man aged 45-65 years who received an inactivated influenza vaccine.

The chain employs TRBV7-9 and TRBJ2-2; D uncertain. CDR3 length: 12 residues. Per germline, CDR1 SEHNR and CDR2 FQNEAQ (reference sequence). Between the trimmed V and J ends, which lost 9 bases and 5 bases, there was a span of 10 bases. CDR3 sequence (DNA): TGTGCCAGAATAGGCGCGACCGGGGAGCTGTTTTTT. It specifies CARIGATGELFF.

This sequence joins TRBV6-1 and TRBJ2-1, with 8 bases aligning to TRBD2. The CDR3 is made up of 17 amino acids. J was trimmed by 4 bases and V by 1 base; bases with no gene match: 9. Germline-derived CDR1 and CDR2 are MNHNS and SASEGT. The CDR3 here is CASSEVRRRGAYNEQFF. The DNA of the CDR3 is TGTGCCAGCAGTGAAGTACGTCGGCGGGGGGCGTACAATGAGCAGTTCTTC.

CDR3 amino acids: CASSFRTSGSVGTQYF. The CDR3 DNA is TGTGCCAGCAGCTTTCGGACTAGCGGGAGTGTGGGTACGCAGTATTTT. This sequence joins TRBV7-9 and TRBJ2-3, with 13 bases that match TRBD2. The germline gives CDR1 SEHNR, CDR2 FQNEAQ (reference sequence). The CDR3 totals 16 residues. V dropped 3 bases and J dropped 8; count of bases not matched to a gene: 8.

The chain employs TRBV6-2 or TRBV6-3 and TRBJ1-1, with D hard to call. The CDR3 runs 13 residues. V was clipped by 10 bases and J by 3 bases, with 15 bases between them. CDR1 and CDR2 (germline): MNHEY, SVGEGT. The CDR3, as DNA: TGTGCCATCCTAGATTCGGAACACACTGAAGCTTTCTTT. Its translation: CAILDSEHTEAFF.

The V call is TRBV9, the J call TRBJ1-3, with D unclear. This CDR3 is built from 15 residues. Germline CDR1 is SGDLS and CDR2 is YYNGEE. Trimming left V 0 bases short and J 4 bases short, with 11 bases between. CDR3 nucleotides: TGTGCCAGCAGCGTAGATTTGACACCAGGAAACACCATATATTTT. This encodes CASSVDLTPGNTIYF.

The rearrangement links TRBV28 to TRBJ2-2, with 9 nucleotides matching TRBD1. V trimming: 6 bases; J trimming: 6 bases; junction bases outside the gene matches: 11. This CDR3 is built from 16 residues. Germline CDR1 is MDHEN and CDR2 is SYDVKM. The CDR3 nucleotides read TGTGCCAGCAGGGCCGTCCCGGGACAGGGCGCCGGGGAGCTGTTTTTT. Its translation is CASRAVPGQGAGELFF.

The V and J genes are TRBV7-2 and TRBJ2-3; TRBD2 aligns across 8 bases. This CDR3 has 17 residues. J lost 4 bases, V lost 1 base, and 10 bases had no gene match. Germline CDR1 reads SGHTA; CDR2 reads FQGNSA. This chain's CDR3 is CASSLGTGGLTSDTQYF. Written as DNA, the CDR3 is TGTGCCAGCAGCTTAGGAACGGGGGGGCTTACTTCAGATACGCAGTATTTT.

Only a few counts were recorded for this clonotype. The CDR3 DNA follows: TGTGCCAGCAGTTACGGGGCGGGAGTGTACGAGCAGTACTTC. Translation gives CASSYGAGVYEQYF. The J gene is TRBJ2-7, the V gene TRBV6-5, with 7 nucleotides matching TRBD2. This CDR3 spans 14 amino acids. Trimming cost V 2 bases and J 4 bases; bases outside gene matches: 5. CDR1 is MNHEY and CDR2 is SVGAGI in the germline V gene.

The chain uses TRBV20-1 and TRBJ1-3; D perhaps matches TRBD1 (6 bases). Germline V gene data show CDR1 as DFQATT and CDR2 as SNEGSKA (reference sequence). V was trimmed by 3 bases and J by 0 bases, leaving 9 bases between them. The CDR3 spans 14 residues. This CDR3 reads CSASPDSSGNTIYF. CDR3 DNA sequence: TGCAGTGCTAGTCCGGACAGCTCTGGAAACACCATATATTTT.